The T cell receptor (beta chain) under discussion was sequenced for a study of blood T cell repertoires in COVID-19 (TCRdb year 2020). Context from the whole study: The collaborator samples originated in the United States, Italy and Spain and spanned the acute and convalescent phases of COVID-19. The prospective study material was composed of cDNA or gDNA derived from T cells, B-cell-depleted T cells, or PBMCs. Subjects who had been exposed to COVID-19, were actively infected with it, or had recovered from it provided the deeply sampled blood TCRbeta repertoires that made up the dataset. The repertoires were released in a freely available public database meant as a resource for research on the immune response to SARS-CoV-2. The samples were drawn from two sources: the first 160 participants of the ongoing ImmuneRACE study, and 950 to 1,500 subjects contributed by 6 global collaborators. Nearly every sample came with metadata listing a de-identified subject ID, COVID-19 status, age in years and sex. Where available, HLA class I and class II types were obtained from metadata supplied by the sample provider rather than from assay-based typing. What the study reported, not specific to this receptor: How much clinical and demographic metadata was included differed by source and by participant, and the metadata was provided uncurated.

Inclusive of the bounding cysteine and phenylalanine, the CDR3 is 14 residues long. Only the CDR3 part of the read is kept: 42 bases, read in frame from the first base. The germline V gene (reference sequence) supplies CDR1 GTSNPN and CDR2 SVGIG. Germline trimming: 2 bases from V, 5 bases from J; junction bases outside gene matches: 6. Whole blood was collected in K2EDTA tubes by collaborating institutions according to the institutions' own protocols. For TCRbeta analysis, collaborators shipped samples as frozen whole blood, isolated PBMCs, or DNA extracted from either of those sample types. TCRbeta CDR3 regions were amplified from genomic DNA using the immunoSEQ Assay, a bias-controlled multiplex PCR. Per the authors' processing: Within the assay, amplification of reference gene primers was used to estimate how many nucleated cells each sample contained. To quantify the absolute abundance of each unique TCRbeta CDR3 rearrangement, sequence reads were collapsed and filtered. Productive Simpson clonality was computed per sample as the square root of Simpson's diversity index over productive rearrangements. TCRdb took this table from immuneACCESS and kept in-frame rearrangements with V and J called. Such tables lack part of the clones; where checked against another copy, unresolved V genes explain under half of the gap, and the rest is unexplained. D and trimming were read from the DNA, whereas the V and J calls and clone size are those reported in that table. In all, the sample holds 100,000 to 120,000 clones, and more than 75% of those were seen once. Of the sample, roughly 3.3% is held by the ten largest clones.

In regard to this clone: What this receptor recognizes is not known. No quality values exist for individual bases; no much larger clone is one base distant.

The sequence was collected from a woman in her forties or fifties with acute or convalescent COVID-19. The sample comprised peripheral blood. This receptor chain uses TRBV30 and TRBJ2-1, and TRBD2 aligns with 7 junction nucleotides. The bases read TGTGCCTGGAGTAGAATAGCGGGTAACAATGAGCAGTTCTTC. Protein translation: CAWSRIAGNNEQFF.